This T cell receptor beta chain was sequenced in a study of OX40 agonist ivuxolimab in advanced cancers. Whole-study context: Intravenous ivuxolimab at 0.01 to 10 mg/kg was given to patients every 2 weeks. Enrolled patients in dose escalation had cancers that were hepatocellular carcinoma, melanoma, renal cell or head and neck cancer.

Findings and limits, study-wide: Dose levels from 0.1 to 3.0 mg/kg saw CD4+ and CD8+ blood T cells expand clonally by week 6. Averaging showed that CD8+ T cells had more expanded clones than CD4+ did.

Produced via immunoSEQ multiplex PCR; TCRdb's table is partial and in-frame only. The sample records roughly 100,000 clones, roughly 89% being singletons. The CDR3 contains 14 residues. CDR1 is KGHSH and CDR2 is LQKENI in the germline V gene. With V trimmed by 0 bases and J by 6 bases, 1 base remained unmatched. Points on this clone: Its antigen is currently unknown.

Sequenced here: CD4+ or CD8+ T cells sorted from blood, sampled in a trial of the OX40 agonist ivuxolimab. The chain employs TRBV18 and TRBJ1-5; TRBD1 aligns across 8 bases. The sequence came from an adult with an advanced solid tumor such as melanoma, head and neck, liver or kidney cancer. The chain's CDR3 is CASSPPTGGQPQHF. CDR3 sequence (DNA): TGTGCCAGCTCACCACCCACAGGGGGTCAGCCCCAGCATTTT. Full variable domain (remainder filled in from reference TRBV18 and TRBJ1-5): NAGVMQNPRHLVRRRGQEARLRCSPMKGHSHVYWYRQLPEEGLKFMVYLQKENIIDESGMPKERFSAEFPKEGPSILRIQQVVRGDSAAYFCASSPPTGGQPQHFGDGTRLSIL.